This T cell receptor (beta chain) derives from a study of Ad26.COV2.S vaccination and SARS-CoV-2 variants. Method: immunoSEQ multiplex PCR; TCRdb's copy keeps in-frame clones and lacks some. The sample carries 300,000 to 400,000 clones, about 89% recorded once. Trimming cost V 2 bases and J 0 bases, with 11 bases left between them. Germline V CDR1 and CDR2: MNHEY, SVGAGI. The CDR3 is 16 residues long. Treatment described: some 20 received Ad26.COV2.S at low or high dose, single or two shots; several received placebo; per-sample allocation not given. Vaccine and placebo recipients were sampled on day 63 after the first injection.

This material consisted of peripheral blood, taken in a trial of Ad26.COV2.S vaccine versus placebo. The rearrangement uses TRBV6-5 and TRBJ1-5, with a tentative D call TRBD1 (6 bases). The TCR was taken from a person aged 18-60 years who received the Ad26.COV2.S COVID-19 vaccine or a placebo. The chain's CDR3 is CASSYGGADSNQPQHF. In nucleotides, the CDR3 is TGTGCCAGCAGTTACGGGGGGGCGGATAGCAATCAGCCCCAGCATTTT.